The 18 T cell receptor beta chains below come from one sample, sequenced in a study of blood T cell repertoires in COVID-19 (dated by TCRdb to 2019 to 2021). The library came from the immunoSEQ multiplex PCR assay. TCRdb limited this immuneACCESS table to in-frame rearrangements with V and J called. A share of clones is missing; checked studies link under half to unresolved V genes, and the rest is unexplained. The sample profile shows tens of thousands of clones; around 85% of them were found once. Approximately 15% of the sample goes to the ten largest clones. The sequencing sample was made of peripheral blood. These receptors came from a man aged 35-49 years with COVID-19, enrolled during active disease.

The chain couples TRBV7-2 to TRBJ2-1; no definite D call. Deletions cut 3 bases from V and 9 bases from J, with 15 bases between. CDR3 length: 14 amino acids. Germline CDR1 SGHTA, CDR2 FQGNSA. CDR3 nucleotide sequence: TGTGCCAGCAGCTTTGGCAGGTCTCCTGGTGAGCAGTTCTTC. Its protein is CASSFGRSPGEQFF.

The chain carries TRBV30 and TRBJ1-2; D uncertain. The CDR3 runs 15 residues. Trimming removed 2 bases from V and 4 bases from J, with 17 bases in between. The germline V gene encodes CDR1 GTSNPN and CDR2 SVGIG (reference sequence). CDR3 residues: CAWSTGSPPAYGYTF. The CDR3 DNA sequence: TGTGCCTGGAGTACGGGGTCTCCTCCGGCCTATGGCTACACCTTC.

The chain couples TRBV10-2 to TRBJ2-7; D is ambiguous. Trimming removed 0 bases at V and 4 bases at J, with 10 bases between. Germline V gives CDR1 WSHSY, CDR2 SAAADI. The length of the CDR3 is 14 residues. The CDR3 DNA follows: TGCGCCAGCAGTGAGTCCTGGCCCCCGTACGAGCAGTACTTC. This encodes CASSESWPPYEQYF.

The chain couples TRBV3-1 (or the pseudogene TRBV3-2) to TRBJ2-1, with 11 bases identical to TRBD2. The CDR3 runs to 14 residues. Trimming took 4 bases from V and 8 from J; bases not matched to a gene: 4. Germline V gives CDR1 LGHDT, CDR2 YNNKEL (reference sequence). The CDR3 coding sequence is TGTGCCAGCAGCCTTAGCGGGGGGGCCTATGAGCAGTTCTTC. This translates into CASSLSGGAYEQFF.

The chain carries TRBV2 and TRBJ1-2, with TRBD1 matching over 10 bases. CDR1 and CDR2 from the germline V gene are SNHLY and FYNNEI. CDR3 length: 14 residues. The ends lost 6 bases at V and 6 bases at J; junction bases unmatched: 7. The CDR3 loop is CASRDRGGWDGYTF. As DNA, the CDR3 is TGTGCCAGCAGGGACAGGGGGGGATGGGATGGCTACACCTTC.

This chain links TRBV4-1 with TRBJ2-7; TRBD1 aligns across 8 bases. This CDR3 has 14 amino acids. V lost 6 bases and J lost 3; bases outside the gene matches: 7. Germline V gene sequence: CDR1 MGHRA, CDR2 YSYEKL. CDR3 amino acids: CASSPYGQGYEQYF. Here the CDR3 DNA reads TGCGCCAGCAGTCCCTACGGACAGGGCTACGAGCAGTACTTC.

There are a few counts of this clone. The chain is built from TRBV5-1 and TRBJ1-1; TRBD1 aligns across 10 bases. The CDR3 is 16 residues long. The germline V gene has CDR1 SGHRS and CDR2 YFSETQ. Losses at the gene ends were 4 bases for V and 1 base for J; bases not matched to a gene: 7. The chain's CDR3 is CASSPRQGAPNTEAFF. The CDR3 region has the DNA TGCGCCAGCAGCCCACGACAGGGGGCGCCGAACACTGAAGCTTTCTTT.

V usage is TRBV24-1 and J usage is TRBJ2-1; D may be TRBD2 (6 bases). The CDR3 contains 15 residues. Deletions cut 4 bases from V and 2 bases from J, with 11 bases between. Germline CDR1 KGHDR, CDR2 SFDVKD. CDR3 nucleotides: TGTGCCACCAGTGAGGGGGGAGAAGCCTACAATGAGCAGTTCTTC. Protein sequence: CATSEGGEAYNEQFF.

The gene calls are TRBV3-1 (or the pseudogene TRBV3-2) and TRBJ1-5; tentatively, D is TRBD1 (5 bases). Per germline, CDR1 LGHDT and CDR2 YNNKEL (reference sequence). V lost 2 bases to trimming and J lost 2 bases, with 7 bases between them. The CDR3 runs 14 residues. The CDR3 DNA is TGTGCCAGCAGCCAACGGGGGGGCAATCAGCCCCAGCATTTT. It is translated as CASSQRGGNQPQHF.

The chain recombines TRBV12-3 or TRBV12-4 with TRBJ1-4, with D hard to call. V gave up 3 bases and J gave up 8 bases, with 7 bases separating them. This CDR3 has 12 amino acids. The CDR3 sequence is CASSFQVEKLFF. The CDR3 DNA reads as TGTGCCAGCAGTTTTCAGGTGGAAAAACTGTTTTTT.

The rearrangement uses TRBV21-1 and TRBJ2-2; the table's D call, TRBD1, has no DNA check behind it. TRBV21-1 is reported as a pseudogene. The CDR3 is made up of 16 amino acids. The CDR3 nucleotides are TGTGCCAGCAGCAAAAGCCGGGACAGGGTTGGCGGGGAGCTGTTTTTT. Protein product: CASSKSRDRVGGELFF.

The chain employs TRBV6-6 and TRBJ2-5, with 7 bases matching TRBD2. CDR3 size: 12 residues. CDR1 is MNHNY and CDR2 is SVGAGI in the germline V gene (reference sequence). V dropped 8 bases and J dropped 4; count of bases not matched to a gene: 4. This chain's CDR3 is CASAGEGETQYF. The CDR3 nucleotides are TGTGCCAGCGCGGGGGAAGGAGAGACCCAGTACTTC.

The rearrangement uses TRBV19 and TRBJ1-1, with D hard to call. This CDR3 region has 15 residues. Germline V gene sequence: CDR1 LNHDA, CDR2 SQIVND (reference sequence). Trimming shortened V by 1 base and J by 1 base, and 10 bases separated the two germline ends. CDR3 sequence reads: CASSIVNSPNTEAFF. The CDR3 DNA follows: TGTGCCAGTAGTATAGTGAACAGCCCGAACACTGAAGCTTTCTTT.

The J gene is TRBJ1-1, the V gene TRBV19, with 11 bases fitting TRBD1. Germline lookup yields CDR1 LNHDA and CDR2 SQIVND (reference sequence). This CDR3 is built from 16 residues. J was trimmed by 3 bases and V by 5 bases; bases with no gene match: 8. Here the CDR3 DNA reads TGTGCCAGTAGTGGGACAGGGGGAAGGAGGGACACTGAAGCTTTCTTT. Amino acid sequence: CASSGTGGRRDTEAFF.

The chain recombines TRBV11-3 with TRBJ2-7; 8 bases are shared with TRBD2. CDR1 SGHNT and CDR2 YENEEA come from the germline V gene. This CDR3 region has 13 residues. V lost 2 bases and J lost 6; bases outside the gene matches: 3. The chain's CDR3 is CASSLPGLGEQYF. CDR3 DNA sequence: TGTGCCAGCAGCTTACCGGGACTAGGCGAGCAGTACTTC.

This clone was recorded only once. The CDR3 spells CASSPDRGYGYTF. The DNA for the CDR3 is TGTGCCAGCAGCCCGGACAGGGGCTATGGCTACACCTTC. The chain joins TRBV5-6 to TRBJ1-2, with 9 bases identical to TRBD1. Trimming cost V 4 bases and J 4 bases; bases outside gene matches: 2. CDR1 is SGHDT, CDR2 YYEEEE, per germline. The CDR3 is made up of 13 amino acids.

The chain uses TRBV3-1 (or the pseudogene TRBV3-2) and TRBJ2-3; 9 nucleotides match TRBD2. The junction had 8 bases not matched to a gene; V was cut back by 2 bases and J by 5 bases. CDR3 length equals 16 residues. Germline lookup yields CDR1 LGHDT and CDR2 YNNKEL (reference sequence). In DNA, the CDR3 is TGTGCCAGCAGCCAACGGAGCGGGGGGCAAGGAGATACGCAGTATTTT. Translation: CASSQRSGGQGDTQYF.

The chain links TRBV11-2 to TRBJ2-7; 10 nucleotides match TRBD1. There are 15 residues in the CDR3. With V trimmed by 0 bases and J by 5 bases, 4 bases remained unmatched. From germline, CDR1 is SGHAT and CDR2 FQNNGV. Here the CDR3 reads CASSLDGTGVNEQYF. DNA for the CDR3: TGTGCCAGCAGCTTAGATGGGACAGGGGTAAACGAGCAGTACTTC.